A single sample is the source of the 25 T cell receptor beta chains below, sequenced in a study of radiation and T cells in renal cell carcinoma. TCRdb's copy holds only in-frame clones and misses some; the assay was immunoSEQ multiplex PCR. The data show 100,000 to 150,000 clones, approximately 85% seen once. This sample's time point: blood 2 weeks post-SBRT. Treatment here: 15 Gy SBRT to primary tumor, nephrectomy 4 weeks later. Sequences were derived from blood, sampled from a patient whose treatment included radiotherapy and nephrectomy. These receptors all come from a man aged 45-65 years with renal cell carcinoma.

This clone was observed once. The chain couples TRBV4-2 to TRBJ2-7, with 8 bases matching TRBD2. Germline trimming cut 0 bases from V and 4 bases from J; bases unmatched to any gene: 8. The germline V gene encodes CDR1 LGHNA and CDR2 YNFKEQ. The CDR3 consists of 16 residues. The CDR3 coding sequence is TGTGCCAGCAGCCAAGATCGGGGGGGGAGACGTTACGAGCAGTACTTC. Translation: CASSQDRGGRRYEQYF.

This clone was found a few times. This chain uses TRBV28 with TRBJ1-1; D unclear. The germline V gene has CDR1 MDHEN and CDR2 SYDVKM. V lost 2 bases and J lost 3, with 4 bases in between. The CDR3 sequence is 12 residues long. The CDR3 here is CASSLQDTEAFF. The CDR3 region has the DNA TGTGCCAGCAGTTTACAGGACACTGAAGCTTTCTTT.

The rearrangement links TRBV9 to TRBJ2-7, with TRBD2 matching 10 bases. The CDR3 extends over 14 amino acids. With V trimmed by 3 bases and J by 7 bases, 7 bases remained unmatched. Per the germline V gene, CDR1 is SGDLS and CDR2 is YYNGEE. CDR3 nucleotides: TGTGCCAGCAGCGCACCGGGACTAGCGAGTGAGCAGTACTTC. Its translation is CASSAPGLASEQYF.

The chain links TRBV5-6 to TRBJ2-7; D possibly corresponds to TRBD2 (6 bases). The V and J ends lost 2 bases and 9 bases respectively, with 18 bases between them. This CDR3 region has 14 residues. Germline values: CDR1 SGHDT, CDR2 YYEEEE. CDR3 protein: CASSFRVGGSGQYF. The CDR3 region has the DNA TGTGCCAGCAGCTTCCGCGTGGGGGGTAGCGGGCAGTACTTC.

The genes are TRBV7-2 and TRBJ1-2; no clear D gene. V was clipped by 1 base and J by 7 bases, with 19 bases between them. The CDR3 spans 16 residues. Germline-derived CDR1 and CDR2 are SGHTA and FQGNSA. CDR3 coding DNA: TGTGCCAGCAGCTTAGTCGGAACCAACCCCTACGTTGGCTACACCTTC. Amino acid sequence: CASSLVGTNPYVGYTF. Using reference TRBV7-2 and TRBJ1-2 for the parts outside the CDR3, the full variable domain is GAGVSQSPSNKVTEKGKDVELRCDPISGHTALYWYRQSLGQGLEFLIYFQGNSAPDKSGLPSDRFSAERTGGSVSTLTIQRTQQEDSAVYLCASSLVGTNPYVGYTFGSGTRLTVV.

The CDR3 loop reads CASSTGTEDTEAFF. The CDR3 bases are TGCGCCAGCAGCACCGGGACCGAGGACACTGAAGCTTTCTTT. This chain joins TRBV5-1 and TRBJ1-1; possible D gene TRBD1, 5 bases. V was cut by 4 bases and J by 3 bases, with 13 bases left in between. The CDR3 extends over 14 amino acids. Germline CDR1 is SGHRS and CDR2 is YFSETQ.

J is TRBJ2-6 and V is TRBV25-1; 7 bases line up with TRBD2. Germline CDR1 reads MGHDK; CDR2 reads SYGVNS. The V gene end was trimmed by 6 bases and the J gene end by 0 bases; junction bases not matched to a gene: 8. The CDR3 is 17 residues long. The chain's CDR3 is CASRRREGLSGANVLTF. CDR3 nucleotides: TGTGCCAGCAGGCGGAGGGAGGGTCTCTCTGGGGCCAACGTCCTGACTTTC. The full variable domain, completed using reference TRBV25-1 and TRBJ2-6, is EADIYQTPRYLVIGTGKKITLECSQTMGHDKMYWYQQDPGMELHLIHYSYGVNSTEKGDLSSESTVSRIRTEHFPLTLESARPSHTSQYLCASRRREGLSGANVLTFGAGSRLTVL.

The chain couples TRBV7-9 to TRBJ2-1, with TRBD2 matching over 15 bases. Germline CDR1 SEHNR, CDR2 FQNEAQ (reference sequence). The V and J ends lost 0 bases and 2 bases, in that order; junction bases with no gene match: 5. The CDR3 is 19 amino acids. The CDR3 here is CASSLAGTSGRLTYNEQFF. CDR3 nucleotide sequence: TGTGCCAGCAGCTTAGCCGGGACTAGCGGGAGGTTAACCTACAATGAGCAGTTCTTC.

This clone was recorded once. The chain uses TRBV28 and TRBJ2-7; either TRBD1 or TRBD2 may fit D (6 bases each). In germline, CDR1 is MDHEN, CDR2 SYDVKM. The CDR3 spans 14 residues. V was shortened by 2 bases and J by 6 bases, with 14 bases between the two germline ends. The CDR3 sequence: CASSLGPGATEQYF. The CDR3, as DNA: TGTGCCAGCAGTTTAGGTCCGGGGGCCACCGAGCAGTACTTC.

This clone was observed a few times. V and J are TRBV6-1 and TRBJ1-1, with 7 bases matching TRBD1. CDR3 length: 13 amino acids. From germline, CDR1 is MNHNS and CDR2 SASEGT. V shed 7 bases, J shed 5 bases, and the junction held 7 bases outside the gene matches. CDR3 DNA sequence: TGTGCCAGCAACACAGGGGAAGGGACTGAAGCTTTCTTT. Translation gives CASNTGEGTEAFF.

The chain combines TRBV19 with TRBJ1-5; D uncertain. Germline V gene lookup returns CDR1 LNHDA and CDR2 SQIVND (reference sequence). This CDR3 is 12 amino acids long. The germline V and J ends were trimmed by 8 bases and 5 bases, with 10 bases remaining between them. This chain's CDR3 is CASSDQHQPQHF. The CDR3 region has the DNA TGTGCCAGTTCTGACCAACATCAGCCCCAGCATTTT. The complete variable domain, with remaining parts taken from reference TRBV19 and TRBJ1-5, reads DGGITQSPKYLFRKEGQNVTLSCEQNLNHDAMYWYRQDPGQGLRLIYYSQIVNDFQKGDIAEGYSVSREKKESFPLTVTSAQKNPTAFYLCASSDQHQPQHFGDGTRLSIL.

The V and J genes are TRBV11-2 and TRBJ2-7; tentative D call: TRBD2 (7 bases). The V end lost 1 base, the J end lost 2 bases, and 24 bases lay between the germline ends. The CDR3 spans 19 residues. The germline CDR1 and CDR2 sequences are SGHAT and FQNNGV. CDR3 region: CASSLAEGELASRPYEQYF. The CDR3 nucleotides are TGTGCCAGCAGCTTAGCGGAGGGGGAACTAGCGTCTCGTCCCTACGAGCAGTACTTC.

V and J are TRBV18 and TRBJ1-1, with a tentative D call TRBD1 (5 bases). Germline loops: CDR1 KGHSH, CDR2 LQKENI. The CDR3 runs to 15 residues. V lost 1 base and J 4 bases, leaving 13 bases between the germline ends. The CDR3 DNA reads as TGTGCCAGCTCACCACTCGAGACAGCGGGCACTGAAGCTTTCTTT. Amino acids: CASSPLETAGTEAFF. Full variable domain (outside the CDR3, taken from reference TRBV18 and TRBJ1-1): NAGVMQNPRHLVRRRGQEARLRCSPMKGHSHVYWYRQLPEEGLKFMVYLQKENIIDESGMPKERFSAEFPKEGPSILRIQQVVRGDSAAYFCASSPLETAGTEAFFGQGTRLTVV.

The chain is built from TRBV10-3 and TRBJ1-4, with TRBD1 as a possible D gene (5 bases). Trimming cost V 6 bases and J 0 bases, with 20 bases left between them. The germline V gene has CDR1 ENHRY and CDR2 SYGVKD. The CDR3 has 18 amino acids. CDR3: CAISWDGADNPTNEKLFF. DNA for the CDR3: TGTGCCATCAGCTGGGACGGAGCGGATAATCCAACTAATGAAAAACTGTTTTTT.

A single count supports this clone. This chain links TRBV5-5 with TRBJ2-5; D gene unclear. There are 12 residues in the CDR3. Trimming stripped 3 bases from V and 3 bases from J, with 6 bases between. CDR1 and CDR2 (germline): SGHKS, YYEKEE (reference sequence). The CDR3 DNA is TGTGCCAGCAGCTATACGGAAGAGACCCAGTACTTC. Encoded protein: CASSYTEETQYF.

This clone was seen a single time. The chain recombines TRBV7-9 with TRBJ1-5, with 8 bases identical to TRBD1. CDR1 SEHNR and CDR2 FQNEAQ come from the germline V gene (reference sequence). This CDR3 is 13 amino acids long. The V gene end was trimmed by 5 bases and the J gene end by 7 bases; junction bases not matched to a gene: 4. The CDR3 loop is CASSPDREQPQHF. In DNA form, the CDR3 reads TGTGCCAGCAGCCCGGACAGGGAACAGCCCCAGCATTTT. The whole variable domain, filled in from reference TRBV7-9 and TRBJ1-5, reads DTGVSQNPRHKITKRGQNVTFRCDPISEHNRLYWYRQTLGQGPEFLTYFQNEAQLEKSRLLSDRFSAERPKGSFSTLEIQRTEQGDSAMYLCASSPDREQPQHFGDGTRLSIL.

The rearrangement joins TRBV19 to TRBJ1-4, with D unresolved. The CDR3 has 16 residues. The V gene lost 9 bases and the J gene lost 0 bases, with 17 bases spanning the gap. Germline V lookup: CDR1 LNHDA, CDR2 SQIVND (reference sequence). The CDR3 protein is CASGVVARATNEKLFF. CDR3 DNA sequence: TGTGCCAGCGGTGTAGTAGCGCGAGCAACTAATGAAAAACTGTTTTTT.

The rearrangement uses TRBV6-5 and TRBJ1-5; tentative D call: TRBD1 (5 bases). With 6 bases removed from V and 9 bases from J, the gap between germline ends came to 12 bases. Germline CDR1 MNHEY, CDR2 SVGAGI. This CDR3 spans 12 amino acids. In nucleotides, the CDR3 is TGTGCCAGCAGGACAGCCGGTTCGCCCCAGCATTTT. It is translated as CASRTAGSPQHF.

By share of the sample, this clone is medium-sized. V usage is TRBV29-1 and J usage is TRBJ1-2; D is uncertain. The V gene's germline CDR1 is SQVTM and CDR2 ANQGSEA. Between the trimmed V and J ends, which lost 2 bases and 6 bases, there was a span of 13 bases. The CDR3 has 13 residues. The CDR3 protein is CSVELAVYDGYTF. The CDR3 region has the DNA TGCAGCGTTGAATTAGCAGTATATGATGGCTACACCTTC.

The CDR3 bases are TGCGCCAGCAGCTTGGAGGGGACAGGGACCTACGAGCAGTACTTC. As protein: CASSLEGTGTYEQYF. This chain joins TRBV5-1 and TRBJ2-7; 9 nucleotides align to TRBD1. This CDR3 comprises 15 residues. CDR1 SGHRS and CDR2 YFSETQ come from the germline V gene. The trim removed 0 bases at V and 2 bases at J, leaving 3 bases unmatched.

In its sample, this clone was seen a few times. This chain uses TRBV25-1 with TRBJ2-1; weak D call: TRBD2 (7 bases). V lost 4 bases and J 12 bases, leaving 10 bases between the germline ends. The CDR3 loop spans 11 amino acids. CDR1 and CDR2 from the germline V gene are MGHDK and SYGVNS. CDR3 nucleotide sequence: TGTGCCAGCAGTGGAGGGGGGGGGCAGTTCTTC. This sequence encodes CASSGGGGQFF.

The chain is built from TRBV2 and TRBJ2-2; either TRBD1 or TRBD2 may supply D (5 bases each). The CDR3 is made up of 14 amino acids. Germline V CDR1 and CDR2: SNHLY, FYNNEI. V lost 6 bases and J 1 base, leaving 9 bases between the germline ends. CDR3 bases: TGTGCCAGCAGAGGGACGGGGAACACCGGGGAGCTGTTTTTT. Its translation: CASRGTGNTGELFF. The variable domain in full, completed from reference TRBV2 and TRBJ2-2, reads EPEVTQTPSHQVTQMGQEVILRCVPISNHLYFYWYRQILGQKVEFLVSFYNNEISEKSEIFDDQFSVERPDGSNFTLKIRSTKLEDSAMYFCASRGTGNTGELFFGEGSRLTVL.

The rearrangement uses TRBV5-1 and TRBJ1-3, with D unclear. Trimming took 4 bases from V and 0 from J, leaving 14 bases between them. The CDR3 extends over 16 amino acids. CDR1 is SGHRS and CDR2 is YFSETQ in the germline V gene. The CDR3 reads CASSAPSSTSGNTIYF. The CDR3 coding sequence is TGCGCCAGCAGCGCACCTTCATCCACCTCTGGAAACACCATATATTTT.

The chain is built from TRBV6-5 and TRBJ1-5, with TRBD1 identical over 8 bases. Germline V CDR1 and CDR2: MNHEY, SVGAGI. V lost 5 bases and J lost 2; bases outside the gene matches: 2. The CDR3 runs 14 residues. Here the CDR3 reads CASSRTGRNQPQHF. The CDR3 DNA is TGTGCCAGCAGTCGGACAGGGCGCAATCAGCCCCAGCATTTT.

This clone was counted a single time. CDR3 protein: CASRQQGRVSYEQYF. The CDR3 bases are TGTGCCAGCAGACAACAGGGCCGGGTTTCCTACGAGCAGTACTTC. The chain employs TRBV6-5 and TRBJ2-7, with D tentatively TRBD1 (6 bases). V was cut by 6 bases and J by 1 base, with 16 bases left in between. Germline CDR1 is MNHEY and CDR2 is SVGAGI. The CDR3 is 15 amino acids.